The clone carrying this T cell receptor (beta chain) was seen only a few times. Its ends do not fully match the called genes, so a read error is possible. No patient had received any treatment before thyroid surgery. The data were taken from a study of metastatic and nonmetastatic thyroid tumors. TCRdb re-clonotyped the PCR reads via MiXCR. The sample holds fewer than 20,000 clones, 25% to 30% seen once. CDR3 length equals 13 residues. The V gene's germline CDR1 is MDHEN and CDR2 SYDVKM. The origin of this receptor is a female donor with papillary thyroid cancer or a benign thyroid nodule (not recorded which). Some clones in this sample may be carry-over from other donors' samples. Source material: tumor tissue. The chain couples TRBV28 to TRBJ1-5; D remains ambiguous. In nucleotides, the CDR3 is TGTGCCAGCAGTTTAGGAAATACTCAGCCCCATCATTTT. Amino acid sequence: CASSLGNTQPHHF.